These 18 T cell receptor beta chains came from one sample sequenced in a study of cytomegalovirus exposure and HLA in healthy donors. PCR used 60 Vbeta primers and 13 Jbeta primers. The table came from immunoSEQ multiplex PCR; TCRdb's copy has only in-frame clones and leaves some out. The sample lists tens of thousands of clones; 60% to 80% were seen once. The sequencing sample was made of PBMCs. The receptors were gathered from a man aged 25 to 40 in good health and CMV-seronegative.

V gene TRBV5-1 combines with J gene TRBJ1-1; D is unclear. The CDR3 loop spans 13 amino acids. The V gene lost 4 bases and the J gene lost 11 bases, with 18 bases spanning the gap. Germline V gene sequence: CDR1 SGHRS, CDR2 YFSETQ. The CDR3 bases are TGCGCCAGCAGCCCCCAAGAGGGCCCTAGGGCTTTCTTT. This translates into CASSPQEGPRAFF.

In this sample, this clone turned up once. This chain connects TRBV29-1 to TRBJ2-7, with 8 bases aligning to TRBD2. The germline V gene has CDR1 SQVTM and CDR2 ANQGSEA. Trimming took 1 base from V and 5 from J; bases not matched to a gene: 10. The CDR3 consists of 15 residues. The DNA for the CDR3 is TGCAGCGTTGAAGTTCAGGCGGGGGGAAGCGACGAGCAGTACTTC. It is translated as CSVEVQAGGSDEQYF.

Comment on this clone: An end of the junction does not agree with germline; a read error may underlie this. The rearrangement links TRBV2 to TRBJ2-3; D unclear. Germline V lookup: CDR1 SNHLY, CDR2 FYNNEI. The CDR3 has 11 residues. The CDR3 DNA follows: TGTGCCAGCAGGGGCACGGATACGCAGTATTTT. Its translation: CASRGTDTQYF.

This sequence joins TRBV9 and TRBJ2-7; D is possibly TRBD1 (6 bases). V lost 4 bases, J lost 3 bases, and 8 bases lay in between. There are 12 residues in the CDR3. Germline loops: CDR1 SGDLS, CDR2 YYNGEE. CDR3 coding DNA: TGTGCCAGCAGCCAGGACAGCTACGAGCAGTACTTC. Protein product: CASSQDSYEQYF.

The genes are TRBV7-9 and TRBJ1-2; D unresolved. With 11 bases removed from V and 4 bases from J, the gap between germline ends came to 17 bases. CDR3 length: 13 amino acids. Germline CDR1 is SEHNR and CDR2 is FQNEAQ (reference sequence). CDR3 amino acids: CACSRIEVYGYTF. CDR3 DNA: TGTGCCTGCTCAAGGATCGAGGTCTATGGCTACACCTTC.

The CDR3 DNA follows: TGTGCCAGCAGCGTAGGCGCAGCCCCGGGGGATACGCAGTATTTT. Translation: CASSVGAAPGDTQYF. J is TRBJ2-3 and V is TRBV9, with a weak D call TRBD2 (5 bases). The germline gives CDR1 SGDLS, CDR2 YYNGEE. The CDR3 totals 15 residues. Trimming shortened V by 0 bases and J by 6 bases, and 14 bases separated the two germline ends.

V and J are TRBV4-1 and TRBJ1-1; 9 positions match TRBD1. V gave up 3 bases and J gave up 5 bases; unmatched junction bases: 19. This CDR3 region has 19 residues. Germline V gives CDR1 MGHRA, CDR2 YSYEKL. CDR3 coding DNA: TGCGCCAGCAGCCAGAAACACTTCCCGGGACAGGGCGGGGTAACTGAAGCTTTCTTT. Its protein product is CASSQKHFPGQGGVTEAFF.

This clone occurred a few times. The chain is built from TRBV10-2 and TRBJ1-1; D is perhaps TRBD1 (5 bases). Trimming pared 6 bases from V and 4 bases from J, leaving 15 bases between. The CDR3 has 14 amino acids. Germline V gene data show CDR1 as WSHSY and CDR2 as SAAADI. CDR3 protein: CASSAQGGTTEAFF. The CDR3 DNA reads as TGCGCCAGCAGCGCTCAGGGAGGGACCACTGAAGCTTTCTTT.

This clone was counted only a few times. The J gene is TRBJ2-3, the V gene TRBV9; TRBD2 agrees at 7 bases. Germline V CDR1 and CDR2: SGDLS, YYNGEE. V lost 0 bases and J lost 0; bases outside the gene matches: 4. This CDR3 has 16 residues. DNA for the CDR3: TGTGCCAGCAGCGTAGTGGCTAGCGGTAGCACAGATACGCAGTATTTT. The encoded protein is CASSVVASGSTDTQYF.

CDR3 bases: TGTGCCAGCAGTGAGGGACAGTTAGCAGATACGCAGTATTTT. Its translation: CASSEGQLADTQYF. The gene calls are TRBV6-1 and TRBJ2-3; 7 bases match TRBD1. The CDR3 runs to 14 residues. Germline trimming cut 3 bases from V and 4 bases from J; bases unmatched to any gene: 4. Germline V gene data show CDR1 as MNHNS and CDR2 as SASEGT.

The rearrangement links TRBV7-9 to TRBJ2-1, with D tentatively TRBD2 (5 bases). CDR3 size: 15 residues. V was pared by 5 bases and J by 2 bases, with 13 bases between. Per germline, CDR1 SEHNR and CDR2 FQNEAQ (reference sequence). CDR3 amino acids: CASSPRGSPYNEQFF. The CDR3, as DNA: TGTGCCAGCAGCCCCCGGGGTAGCCCCTACAATGAGCAGTTCTTC.

V is TRBV29-1 and J is TRBJ2-7, with a weak D call TRBD1 (5 bases). The CDR3 totals 12 residues. CDR1 and CDR2 (germline): SQVTM, ANQGSEA. V lost 1 base and J lost 7, with 11 bases in between. CDR3 DNA sequence: TGCAGCGTTGAAGGACAGCCAGGGGAGCAGTACTTC. This encodes CSVEGQPGEQYF.

This rearrangement joins TRBV30 to TRBJ2-1; TRBD2 aligns across 12 bases. Germline CDR1 reads GTSNPN; CDR2 reads SVGIG (reference sequence). Trimming took 3 bases from V and 8 from J; bases not matched to a gene: 5. The CDR3 runs 14 residues. The CDR3 DNA reads TGTGCCTGGAGGCTAGCGGGGGGGCTGGATGAGCAGTTCTTC. Its protein product is CAWRLAGGLDEQFF.

The chain uses TRBV7-2 and TRBJ2-5, with D perhaps matching TRBD1 (6 bases). CDR3 size: 18 residues. From germline, CDR1 is SGHTA and CDR2 FQGNSA. Trimming shortened V by 1 base and J by 2 bases, and 20 bases separated the two germline ends. The CDR3 loop is CASSLGVVRWGQQETQYF. The CDR3 nucleotides read TGTGCCAGCAGCTTAGGGGTAGTTCGCTGGGGGCAGCAAGAGACCCAGTACTTC. Full variable domain (rest looked up from reference TRBV7-2 and TRBJ2-5): GAGVSQSPSNKVTEKGKDVELRCDPISGHTALYWYRQSLGQGLEFLIYFQGNSAPDKSGLPSDRFSAERTGGSVSTLTIQRTQQEDSAVYLCASSLGVVRWGQQETQYFGPGTRLLVL.

The rearrangement links TRBV9 to TRBJ2-3, with D perhaps TRBD1 (6 bases). V lost 2 bases and J 2 bases, leaving 15 bases between the germline ends. The germline V gene encodes CDR1 SGDLS and CDR2 YYNGEE. This CDR3 comprises 16 residues. The CDR3 here is CASSVSTGTHTDTQYF. The CDR3 nucleotides are TGTGCCAGCAGCGTTTCAACAGGGACACACACAGATACGCAGTATTTT.

The genes are TRBV5-1 and TRBJ1-2, with D possibly being TRBD1 (6 bases). Trimming shortened V by 5 bases and J by 7 bases, and 18 bases separated the two germline ends. The CDR3 spans 14 residues. Germline V gives CDR1 SGHRS, CDR2 YFSETQ. The CDR3 region is CASSTNRAEPGYTF. The CDR3 DNA reads TGCGCCAGCAGTACGAACAGGGCCGAGCCTGGCTACACCTTC.

The V and J genes are TRBV25-1 and TRBJ1-1, with 11 positions matching TRBD1. V lost 3 bases and J lost 8; bases outside the gene matches: 5. Germline lookup yields CDR1 MGHDK and CDR2 SYGVNS. This CDR3 region has 14 residues. CDR3 nucleotides: TGTGCCAGCAGTGAGAGGGACAGGGGGTTAGAAGCTTTCTTT. Translated, it gives CASSERDRGLEAFF.

This clone was seen just once. J is TRBJ1-1 and V is TRBV5-1; D might be TRBD1 (5 bases). The CDR3 contains 15 residues. The germline V gene encodes CDR1 SGHRS and CDR2 YFSETQ. With 1 base removed from V and 3 bases from J, the gap between germline ends came to 13 bases. As DNA, the CDR3 is TGCGCCAGCAGCTTGTTTAACCCGGGGGACACTGAAGCTTTCTTT. It specifies CASSLFNPGDTEAFF.